This T cell receptor (beta chain) is drawn from a study of tumor-infiltrating lymphocytes in primary liver carcinoma. TCR beta cDNA was prepared out of about 530 ng total RNA by means of a constant-region primer. Modified slightly, ARM-PCR produced TCR beta libraries over three nested multiplex PCR rounds. Rounds one and two of PCR, each of 10 cycles, were primed with TRBV1-TRBV30 forward primers and a C-beta reverse primer. A single record per CDR3 protein comes from TCRdb applying MiXCR to the multiplex PCR reads. Among hundreds of thousands of distinct CDR3 sequences listed, roughly three fifths were seen once. CDR3 length equals 15 residues. It was unsorted whole blood that yielded blood RNA, and germline DNA was also extracted. About this clonotype itself: A much larger clone differs from this one at a single base, so this may be a read error.

The genes are TRBV12-3 or TRBV12-4 and TRBJ1-6; TRBD1 matches at 8 bases. Sequencing input: peripheral blood. This clonotype was sampled from a young woman with primary liver carcinoma and hepatitis B virus infection. DNA of the CDR3: TGTGCCAGCAGTTTACAAGGACAGGGAAGATCACCCTTCCACTTT. Protein product: CASSLQGQGRSPFHF.